This TCR beta chain was identified in a study of human T cells and chemical hapten exposure. Study results and limitations: Those TCRs sitting above 1 in 1000 frequency stayed the same with DPC sensitization.

Trimming cost V 5 bases and J 1 base, with 18 bases left between them. The CDR3 sequence is 16 residues long. Germline V gene lookup returns CDR1 MGHDK and CDR2 SYGVNS. Time point meaning: healthy volunteer bleed at 2 weeks. From whole blood left unfractionated, total RNA was extracted. During construction of the library, unique molecular identifiers were attached to individual cDNA molecules for quantitative, reproducible TCR counting. TCRdb re-derived calls from the RACE reads in MiXCR, one entry per CDR3 protein. The sample records some 46,000 distinct CDR3 sequences, approximately 4.5% being singletons. This clonotype was seen ten or more times. Its antigen is undetermined.

This chain uses TRBV25-1 with TRBJ2-7; a possible D gene is TRBD1 (6 bases). Input material: whole blood. This receptor was identified in a female donor in good health. Some clones in this sample may be carry-over from other donors' samples. The CDR3 region is CASSWGRTGLSYEQYF. The CDR3, as DNA: TGTGCCAGCAGTTGGGGAAGAACAGGGTTGTCCTACGAGCAGTACTTC.